What follows describes a single TCR beta chain. This record belongs to a study of lymphopenia after photon versus proton radiotherapy. This CDR3 has 13 amino acids. The V end was cut by 6 bases, the J end by 3 bases, with 11 bases between. From germline, CDR1 is SGHAT and CDR2 FQDESV (reference sequence). Assay: immunoSEQ multiplex PCR; the TCRdb copy retains only in-frame clones and omits some. This table has 15,000 to 20,000 clones, less than 90% appearing once. The genes are TRBV11-1 and TRBJ2-5; TRBD2 is a possible D gene (6 bases). This receptor was obtained from a woman in her sixties with cholangiocarcinoma. Some clones in this sample may be carry-over from other donors' samples. Sequenced material: peripheral blood, taken from a patient treated with proton-based radiotherapy. CDR3 nucleotide sequence: TGTGCCAGCAGGGGCGGGGCTGAAGAGACCCAGTACTTC. This gives the protein CASRGGAEETQYF.